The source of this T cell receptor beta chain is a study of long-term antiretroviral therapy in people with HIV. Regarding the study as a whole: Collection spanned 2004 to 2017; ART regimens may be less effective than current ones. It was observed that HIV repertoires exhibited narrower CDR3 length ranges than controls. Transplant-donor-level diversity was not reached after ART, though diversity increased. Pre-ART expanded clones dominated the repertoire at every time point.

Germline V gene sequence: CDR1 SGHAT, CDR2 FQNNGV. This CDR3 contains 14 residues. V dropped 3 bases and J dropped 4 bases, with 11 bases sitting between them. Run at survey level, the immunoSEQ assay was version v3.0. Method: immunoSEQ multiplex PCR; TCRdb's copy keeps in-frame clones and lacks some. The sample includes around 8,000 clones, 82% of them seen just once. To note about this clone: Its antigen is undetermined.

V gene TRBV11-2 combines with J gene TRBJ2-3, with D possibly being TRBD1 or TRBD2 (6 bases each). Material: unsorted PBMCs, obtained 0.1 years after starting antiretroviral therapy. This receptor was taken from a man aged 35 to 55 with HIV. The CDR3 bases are TGTGCCAGCAGCTTTGGGGGGCCCCCAGATACGCAGTATTTT. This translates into CASSFGGPPDTQYF.